The following is a T cell receptor beta chain sequence with its context. Its antigen is not yet known. Per-base quality was not reported, and no clone a single base away is much larger than it. This entry comes from a study of blood T cells in healthy people across ages (dated by TCRdb to about 2015). Regarding the complete study: In model experiments, template switching captured roughly one uniquely barcoded TCR beta cDNA molecule for every two T cells. The study measured age-related changes in TCR beta repertoire diversity using deep sequencing normalized with unique cDNA molecular identifiers. Donors were grouped into four age groups: young (average approximately 16 years), middle-aged (over 35), aged (around 60) and long-lived (approximately 78). Donors of different ages were randomly distributed across sequencing lanes to avoid experimental bias. For two donors (one aged 18 to 30 and one aged 80 or older), the study analyzed two additional independent replicas of 1 million unique cDNA reads from the same blood draw.

The library was obtained by 5' RACE. These reads were obtained on an Illumina HiSeq 2500. The second PCR ran for roughly 6 to 11 cycles and used a J-beta primer mix along with a sample-barcoded 5' primer. A unique molecular identifier was introduced onto each TCR beta cDNA molecule by a template-switch 5' adaptor carrying 12 random nucleotides. Each sample yielded at least 2.5 million CDR3-containing paired-end reads. All of the RNA was converted into first-strand cDNA using the Mint cDNA synthesis kit, with a TRBC-specific oligonucleotide serving as the primer. Following uracil-DNA glycosylase treatment, all cDNA underwent a first 18-cycle PCR with the universal primers M1SS and BC2_uni_R. Turning to the authors' computational methods: For normalization, 1 million high-quality reads, each with a distinct molecular identifier, were randomly selected from each sample. Instead of being binned into consensus sequences, reads that shared molecular identifiers were thrown out. MiTCR, with a Q25 quality threshold and the strictest error-elimination algorithm, was used for CDR3 identification, clonotype clustering and error correction. A nonparametric unseen species model with Euler transformation was used to estimate lower-bound total TCR beta diversity. In TCRdb, the public reads were trimmed at Q25 with fastp and aligned with MiXCR, with productive beta chains retained. Identical CDR3 proteins give one entry, which carries the most common genes and DNA. These V and J calls originate from TCRdb's pipeline instead of the authors' own analysis. Within this sample are hundreds of thousands of distinct CDR3 sequences, with more than 40% of them counted one time only. Of the sample, about a fifth is held by the ten largest clones.

Relative to germline, V is missing 5 bases and J is missing 4 bases, with 8 bases of the junction outside any gene match. The germline V gene encodes CDR1 MNHNY and CDR2 SVGAGI (reference sequence). CDR3 length: 15 amino acids, cysteine to phenylalanine. Only the CDR3 region is kept as DNA, spanning 45 bases read in frame from base 1. The roughly 37 donors, aged about 6 to 95 years, were systemically healthy Caucasian individuals from Russia. Ten milliliters of peripheral blood were drawn from each donor into EDTA-treated Vacutainer tubes. PBMCs were isolated by Ficoll-Paque density-gradient centrifugation, with at least 7 million obtained per sample. Total RNA was extracted from PBMCs with Trizol reagent, with at least 6 micrograms obtained per sample. For every donor, an aliquot of PBMCs went through flow cytometry to measure the percentages of naive CD45RAhigh/CD27high T cells. The investigation overall reported the following: Compared with the aged group, more naive CD4+ T cells, fewer expanded clones and increased TCR diversity were shown by the long-lived group, suggesting age selection. Observed TCR beta diversity correlated strongly with the percentage of naive T cells measured by flow cytometry. Bulk unsorted PBMC profiling prevented conclusive comparison of naive and antigen-experienced compartments. Estimates of total diversity based on one million sequenced T cells were regarded as lower bounds and as underestimates. As age increased, observed TCR beta diversity per million T cells dropped in a roughly linear way, and a significant reduction was already evident by age 40. Because the CMV infection status of the donors was unknown, age-related changes in expanded clonotypes may potentially have been confounded.

This receptor was identified in a man in his 60s in good health. What was sequenced was blood. In this chain, TRBV6-6 is recombined with TRBJ1-1; 9 bases in the junction line up with TRBD1. The DNA is as follows: TGTGCCAGCAGTACCCATGGGACAGGGCGCACTGAAGCTTTCTTT. It is translated as CASSTHGTGRTEAFF.